A single sample is the source of the 22 T cell receptor beta chains below, sequenced in a study of cytomegalovirus exposure and HLA in healthy donors. With 60 Vbeta and 13 Jbeta primers, the PCR was carried out. The repertoire was sequenced with immunoSEQ multiplex PCR; TCRdb's copy has only in-frame clones and lacks some. The sample holds about 57,000 clones, about four fifths seen once. Material for sequencing was PBMCs. The receptors here all came from a man under 40 in good health and CMV-seropositive.

This chain links TRBV7-6 with TRBJ1-1; 9 bases align to TRBD1. The CDR3 covers 15 residues. Germline assignment: CDR1 SGHVS and CDR2 FNYEAQ. Unmatched junction bases numbered 4, after V lost 4 bases and J lost 1 base. The CDR3 protein is CASSSTGGRNTEAFF. The CDR3 nucleotides read TGTGCCAGCAGCTCTACAGGGGGCAGGAACACTGAAGCTTTCTTT.

The rearrangement joins TRBV19 to TRBJ2-6; no clear D. The CDR3 consists of 14 residues. Germline V gene sequence: CDR1 LNHDA, CDR2 SQIVND (reference sequence). Trimming took off 4 bases at V and 4 bases at J, with 8 bases between the two ends. The CDR3 DNA is TGTGCCAGTAGTACTAGTCAGGGGGCCAACGTCCTGACTTTC. It encodes CASSTSQGANVLTF.

V is TRBV4-1 and J is TRBJ1-2, with 7 positions matching TRBD1. V shed 2 bases, J shed 4 bases, and the junction held 7 bases outside the gene matches. Germline V lookup: CDR1 MGHRA, CDR2 YSYEKL. The CDR3 is 15 residues long. The CDR3 region is CASSQTGARGYGYTF. DNA for the CDR3: TGCGCCAGCAGCCAAACAGGGGCCCGGGGCTATGGCTACACCTTC.

The J gene is TRBJ1-2, the V gene TRBV11-2; 12 nucleotides agree with TRBD1. CDR3 size: 15 residues. The germline gives CDR1 SGHAT, CDR2 FQNNGV. The V and J ends lost 6 bases and 6 bases, in that order; junction bases with no gene match: 8. CDR3 DNA: TGTGCCAGCAGTGTCCGGGACAGGGGGCCGGATGGCTACACCTTC. Translation: CASSVRDRGPDGYTF.

The chain is built from TRBV7-9 and TRBJ2-2; 10 bases map to TRBD1. The CDR3 contains 18 residues. V was clipped by 0 bases and J by 6 bases; unmatched bases: 10. Germline V gene sequence: CDR1 SEHNR, CDR2 FQNEAQ (reference sequence). The CDR3 spells CASSLAYGTGVVAGELFF. For the CDR3, the DNA is TGTGCCAGCAGCTTAGCGTACGGGACAGGGGTCGTGGCCGGGGAGCTGTTTTTT. Full variable domain (missing parts from reference TRBV7-9 and TRBJ2-2): DTGVSQNPRHKITKRGQNVTFRCDPISEHNRLYWYRQTLGQGPEFLTYFQNEAQLEKSRLLSDRFSAERPKGSFSTLEIQRTEQGDSAMYLCASSLAYGTGVVAGELFFGEGSRLTVL.

The chain couples TRBV4-2 to TRBJ2-2; a weak D match, TRBD2 (7 bases). V lost 3 bases to trimming and J lost 13 bases, with 15 bases between them. CDR1 and CDR2 (germline): LGHNA, YNFKEQ. The CDR3 runs to 13 residues. The CDR3 nucleotides read TGTGCCAGCAGCCAGGAGGGGGGGGCTGGGCTGTTTTTT. It specifies CASSQEGGAGLFF.

The rearrangement links TRBV28 to TRBJ2-5; D is perhaps TRBD1 (5 bases). The V gene lost 4 bases and the J gene lost 5 bases, with 17 bases spanning the gap. The CDR3 extends over 15 amino acids. Germline V gives CDR1 MDHEN, CDR2 SYDVKM. The CDR3 region is CASSSPSSGWETQYF. CDR3 coding DNA: TGTGCCAGCAGTTCCCCCTCGTCAGGGTGGGAGACCCAGTACTTC. Together with reference TRBV28 and TRBJ2-5, the CDR3 gives the full variable domain: DVKVTQSSRYLVKRTGEKVFLECVQDMDHENMFWYRQDPGLGLRLIYFSYDVKMKEKGDIPEGYSVSREKKERFSLILESASTNQTSMYLCASSSPSSGWETQYFGPGTRLLVL.

This sequence joins TRBV5-6 and TRBJ2-4; D is uncertain. The CDR3 sequence is 15 residues long. Germline CDR1 SGHDT, CDR2 YYEEEE. V was pared by 1 base and J by 0 bases, with 8 bases between. DNA of the CDR3: TGTGCCAGCAGCTTGTCTGGCCAAGCCAAAAACATTCAGTACTTC. Translation gives CASSLSGQAKNIQYF.

This rearrangement joins TRBV25-1 to TRBJ1-3; TRBD1 agrees at 8 bases. V lost 11 bases, J lost 4 bases, and 16 bases stayed unmatched. CDR3 length equals 16 residues. Germline V CDR1 and CDR2: MGHDK, SYGVNS. CDR3 in DNA: TGTGCCCTCCCTTCTGTGGACAGGGAGGAAGGAAACACCATATATTTT. It encodes CALPSVDREEGNTIYF.

The rearrangement joins TRBV28 to TRBJ1-4; a weak D match, TRBD1 (6 bases). CDR3 size: 12 residues. CDR1 MDHEN and CDR2 SYDVKM come from the germline V gene. Trimming shortened V by 5 bases and J by 14 bases, and 15 bases separated the two germline ends. The CDR3 sequence: CASSITGRVLFF. The CDR3 bases are TGTGCCAGCAGTATCACAGGGAGAGTGCTGTTTTTT.

The J gene is TRBJ2-1, the V gene TRBV4-3; TRBD2 matches 9 bases. The CDR3 loop spans 14 amino acids. Losses at the gene ends were 0 bases for V and 14 bases for J; bases not matched to a gene: 8. Germline V gives CDR1 LGHNA, CDR2 YSLEER. CDR3 in amino acids: CASSQDQTSGGKFF. CDR3 DNA: TGCGCCAGCAGCCAAGATCAAACGAGCGGGGGGAAGTTCTTC.

The chain combines TRBV6-5 with TRBJ1-6; 10 bases match TRBD1. CDR3 length equals 15 residues. The J segment lost 11 bases and the V segment lost 4 bases, leaving 8 bases of the junction unmatched. Germline CDR1 and CDR2: MNHEY and SVGAGI. This CDR3 is CASSSGTGESPPLHF. DNA for the CDR3: TGTGCCAGCAGTTCCGGGACAGGGGAGAGTCCACCCCTCCACTTT.

This chain joins TRBV19 and TRBJ1-5; no firm D call. The CDR3 is 11 residues long. The V end was cut by 6 bases, the J end by 9 bases, with 9 bases between. Germline CDR1 and CDR2: LNHDA and SQIVND (reference sequence). For the CDR3, the DNA is TGTGCCAGTAGGCGGGTGGGGCCCCAGCATTTT. This sequence encodes CASRRVGPQHF.

This chain uses TRBV5-6 with TRBJ1-5; D remains ambiguous. Germline CDR1 SGHDT, CDR2 YYEEEE. The CDR3 loop spans 15 amino acids. Trimming left V 2 bases short and J 0 bases short, with 9 bases between. CDR3 sequence (DNA): TGTGCCAGCAGCTTACTGATCTCTAGCAATCAGCCCCAGCATTTT. It encodes CASSLLISSNQPQHF.

The rearrangement uses TRBV10-3 and TRBJ2-1; possible D gene TRBD1, 6 bases. The CDR3 is made up of 16 amino acids. The germline CDR1 and CDR2 sequences are ENHRY and SYGVKD. V was cut by 0 bases and J by 1 base, with 10 bases left in between. CDR3 region: CAISESTGRSYNEQFF. CDR3 DNA: TGTGCCATCAGTGAGTCGACAGGTCGGTCCTACAATGAGCAGTTCTTC.

V is TRBV4-3 and J is TRBJ2-7; possible D gene TRBD1, 6 bases. The CDR3 runs to 14 residues. Germline CDR1 LGHNA, CDR2 YSLEER. Deletions cut 0 bases from V and 3 bases from J, with 9 bases between. The CDR3 sequence is CASSQESRGYEQYF. In nucleotides, the CDR3 is TGCGCCAGCAGCCAAGAAAGCAGGGGCTACGAGCAGTACTTC.

J is TRBJ1-2 and V is TRBV18; TRBD1 might be the D (5 bases). This CDR3 is built from 14 residues. Germline CDR1 is KGHSH and CDR2 is LQKENI. V lost 0 bases, J lost 4 bases, and 9 bases lay in between. The CDR3 loop reads CASSPPTELYGYTF. The CDR3 region has the DNA TGTGCCAGCTCACCACCGACAGAACTCTATGGCTACACCTTC.

This clone was detected once. This chain joins TRBV10-3 and TRBJ2-2; TRBD1 matches at 7 bases. With V trimmed by 6 bases and J by 0 bases, 7 bases remained unmatched. In germline, CDR1 is ENHRY, CDR2 SYGVKD. The CDR3 consists of 16 residues. The CDR3 loop is CAISLSGQANTGELFF. CDR3 in DNA: TGTGCCATCAGCCTTTCCGGACAGGCGAACACCGGGGAGCTGTTTTTT.

This clone showed up just a few times. This sequence joins TRBV30 and TRBJ1-1; D is ambiguous. Germline V lookup: CDR1 GTSNPN, CDR2 SVGIG (reference sequence). Trimming removed 4 bases at V and 4 bases at J, with 7 bases between. CDR3 size: 11 residues. The CDR3 nucleotides read TGTGCCTGGACGGGGTCCACTGAAGCTTTCTTT. It is translated as CAWTGSTEAFF.

The V call is TRBV7-2, the J call TRBJ1-6, with D possibly TRBD1 on 6 matching bases. CDR3 length: 16 amino acids. The V end was cut by 5 bases, the J end by 1 base, with 12 bases between. Per germline, CDR1 SGHTA and CDR2 FQGNSA. CDR3 amino acids: CASSAVTGSYNSPLHF. As DNA, the CDR3 is TGTGCCAGCAGCGCCGTAACAGGGTCCTATAATTCACCCCTCCACTTT. The full variable domain, rest sourced from reference TRBV7-2 and TRBJ1-6, is GAGVSQSPSNKVTEKGKDVELRCDPISGHTALYWYRQSLGQGLEFLIYFQGNSAPDKSGLPSDRFSAERTGGSVSTLTIQRTQQEDSAVYLCASSAVTGSYNSPLHFGNGTRLTVT.

The chain recombines TRBV27 with TRBJ2-3, with a possible D match to TRBD1 (5 bases). The ends were cut back, 6 bases at V and 3 bases at J, with 13 bases in the middle. Germline-derived CDR1 and CDR2 are MNHEY and SMNVEV (reference sequence). This CDR3 region has 14 residues. The CDR3 region is CASSPYKGTDTQYF. The CDR3 DNA is TGTGCCAGCAGCCCTTATAAGGGGACAGATACGCAGTATTTT.

This clone was counted only a few times. The V and J genes are TRBV10-3 and TRBJ1-6, with D possibly matching TRBD1 (6 bases). This CDR3 has 16 residues. The germline V gene has CDR1 ENHRY and CDR2 SYGVKD. Trimming removed 1 base from V and 7 bases from J, with 14 bases in between. For the CDR3, the DNA is TGTGCCATCAGTGAGTTCGGCGCAGGGGCAAATTCACCCCTCCACTTT. It encodes CAISEFGAGANSPLHF.